Presented here are 2 T cell receptor beta chains from one specimen sequenced in a study of cytomegalovirus exposure and HLA in healthy donors. The study ran its PCR with 60 Vbeta and 13 Jbeta primers. Sequenced by immunoSEQ multiplex PCR; TCRdb stores in-frame clones only, minus some. The sample has 150,000 to 200,000 clones, around 76% seen once. The specimen sequenced was PBMCs. These receptors were obtained from a female donor in good health and CMV-seronegative.

A few counts support this clone. The rearrangement joins TRBV5-4 to TRBJ2-2, with TRBD1 matching 11 bases. Germline-derived CDR1 and CDR2 are SGHNT and YYREEE (reference sequence). Trimming cost V 10 bases and J 2 bases; bases outside gene matches: 4. The CDR3 loop spans 14 amino acids. This CDR3 is CASGQGANTGELFF. The CDR3 DNA follows: TGTGCCTCAGGACAGGGGGCTAACACCGGGGAGCTGTTTTTT.

The chain joins TRBV18 to TRBJ1-2; maybe TRBD1 (5 bases). Germline loops: CDR1 KGHSH, CDR2 LQKENI. With 3 bases removed from V and 8 bases from J, the gap between germline ends came to 22 bases. This CDR3 comprises 16 residues. The CDR3 DNA reads TGTGCCAGCTCACCGGGGGGGACTCAAGCCCCGCGGGGCTACACCTTC. Translation: CASSPGGTQAPRGYTF.